A single sample gave rise to the 29 T cell receptor beta chains below, sequenced in a study of T cell clonality in common variable immunodeficiency. Produced via immunoSEQ multiplex PCR; TCRdb's table is partial and in-frame only. The table lists tens of thousands of clones, with no singletons. Sample: peripheral blood mononuclear cells. The receptors stem from a person aged 18 to 70 in good health.

This clone was detected many times. With the read ending 3 residues before the CDR3 end, the germline J gene is used to fill in that end. The chain recombines TRBV20-1 with TRBJ1-1; D is possibly TRBD1 (6 bases). The V gene lost 1 base and the J gene lost 4 bases, with 22 bases spanning the gap. The germline V gene has CDR1 DFQATT and CDR2 SNEGSKA (reference sequence). The CDR3 has 17 residues. The covered CDR3 bases are TGCAGTGCTAGAGGGACACGGGACACCCCACGGCTCACTGAA. As protein: CSARGTRDTPRLTE. Given in full, the CDR3 is CSARGTRDTPRLTEAFF.

This clone occurred many times. The missing CDR3 end, 3 residues past where the read stops, is filled in from the germline J gene. The V call is TRBV20-1, the J call TRBJ1-2; TRBD1 might be the D (5 bases). The germline gives CDR1 DFQATT, CDR2 SNEGSKA (reference sequence). The CDR3 loop spans 14 amino acids. Incomplete CDR3 DNA: TGCAGTGCTAGAGGGCAGGGCGAACAACGAGGC. Protein product: CSARGQGEQRG. The full CDR3 is CSARGQGEQRGYTF.

In this sample, this clone turned up a few times. Read data end 3 residues before the CDR3 end; the end is taken from the germline J gene. This chain links TRBV7-9 with TRBJ2-3; D unresolved. The CDR3 is 14 residues long. The V end lost 2 bases, the J end lost 2 bases, and 8 bases lay between the germline ends. CDR1 and CDR2 (germline): SEHNR, FQNEAQ (reference sequence). This CDR3 is CASSLLVLTDTQYF. The sequenced part of the CDR3 DNA is TGTGCCAGCAGCTTACTAGTCCTCACAGATACG.

This clone occurred many times. The read terminates 3 residues before the CDR3 end, so the remaining end is supplied by the germline J gene. The rearrangement links TRBV20-1 to TRBJ1-4; 7 bases align to TRBD1. V lost 4 bases, J lost 0 bases, and 14 bases stayed unmatched. This CDR3 region has 18 residues. CDR1 is DFQATT and CDR2 is SNEGSKA in the germline V gene (reference sequence). The sequenced part of the CDR3 DNA is TGCAGTGCTAATACCCGGGACAGCTCTAAATCAACTAATGAAAAA. This translates into CSANTRDSSKSTNEK. From start to end, the CDR3 is CSANTRDSSKSTNEKLFF.

This clone was recorded a few times. The sequence runs out 3 residues before the end of the CDR3; the remainder is reconstructed from the germline J gene. This rearrangement joins TRBV2 to TRBJ1-1; the D gene is possibly TRBD1 (6 bases). Germline-derived CDR1 and CDR2 are SNHLY and FYNNEI. The CDR3 has 13 amino acids. Here the CDR3 reads CASTGEGDYTAFF. The CDR3 bases that were read are TGTGCCAGCACCGGAGAGGGGGATTATACG.

This clone was detected only a few times. The read falls 3 residues short of the CDR3 end, and the missing part is taken from the germline J gene. V gene TRBV14 combines with J gene TRBJ2-7; D is unclear. Germline V gene lookup returns CDR1 SGHDN and CDR2 FVKESK. The CDR3 totals 11 residues. V was cut by 6 bases and J by 1 base, with 4 bases left in between. The CDR3 sequence: CASSRSYEQYF. Incomplete CDR3 DNA: TGTGCCAGCAGTCGTTCCTACGAG.

This clone was seen many times. From the germline J gene comes the end of the CDR3, since the read stops 3 residues before it. V usage is TRBV18 and J usage is TRBJ1-4; 7 bases fit TRBD1. The trim removed 2 bases at V and 7 bases at J, leaving 4 bases unmatched. The CDR3 consists of 14 residues. The V gene's germline CDR1 is KGHSH and CDR2 LQKENI. The CDR3 bases that were read are TGTGCCAGCTCACCAGACAGGGCCTTTGAAAAA. This codes for CASSPDRAFEK. The whole CDR3 protein reads CASSPDRAFEKLFF.

This clone was recorded at least ten times. Read sequence stops 3 residues before the CDR3 end, and the germline J gene provides the missing end. V and J are TRBV20-1 and TRBJ2-7; possibly TRBD2 for D (7 bases). Trimming removed 5 bases from V and 1 base from J, with 12 bases in between. This CDR3 region has 13 residues. Germline V CDR1 and CDR2: DFQATT, SNEGSKA (reference sequence). The sequenced part of the CDR3 DNA is TGCAGTGCTGGGGGGGCGGGGTCCTACGAG. Translation gives CSAGGAGSYE. The entire CDR3 sequence reads CSAGGAGSYEQYF.

This clone was counted many times. The read comes to an end 3 residues before the CDR3 does, leaving the germline J gene to fill in the end. The gene calls are TRBV19 and TRBJ1-2; D remains unclear. With 1 base removed from V and 0 bases from J, the gap between germline ends came to 6 bases. The CDR3 runs 14 residues. Germline V gene data show CDR1 as LNHDA and CDR2 as SQIVND (reference sequence). CDR3 sequence reads: CASSIVTANYGYTF. CDR3 DNA, as far as it was read: TGTGCCAGTAGTATAGTAACAGCTAACTATGGC.

In its sample, this clone was seen many times. With the read ending 3 residues before the CDR3 end, the germline J gene is used to fill in that end. The gene calls are TRBV7-3 and TRBJ2-2, with TRBD2 matching 10 bases. V gave up 5 bases and J gave up 7 bases; unmatched junction bases: 7. Germline assignment: CDR1 SGHTA and CDR2 FQGTGA. This CDR3 comprises 15 residues. CDR3 DNA (partial): TGTGCCAGCAGCCCTAAGACTAGCGGGCTCGGGGAG. This sequence encodes CASSPKTSGLGE. The entire CDR3 sequence reads CASSPKTSGLGELFF.

This clone has ten or more counts. Read sequence stops 3 residues before the CDR3 end, and the germline J gene provides the missing end. The chain uses TRBV13 and TRBJ2-7; 8 bases are a match to TRBD1. The CDR3 runs to 16 residues. From germline, CDR1 is PRHDT and CDR2 FYEKMQ (reference sequence). The ends lost 1 base at V and 2 bases at J; junction bases unmatched: 7. The sequenced CDR3 bases are TGTGCCAGCAGCTTAGACAGGGGGACGTGGCCCTACGAG. Encoded protein: CASSLDRGTWPYE. The complete CDR3 reads CASSLDRGTWPYEQYF. The whole variable domain, remainder taken from reference TRBV13 and TRBJ2-7, is AAGVIQSPRHLIKEKRETATLKCYPIPRHDTVYWYQQGPGQDPQFLISFYEKMQSDKGSIPDRFSAQQFSDYHSELNMSSLELGDSALYFCASSLDRGTWPYEQYFGPGTRLTVT.

This clone was picked up many times. Read sequence stops 3 residues before the CDR3 end, and the germline J gene provides the missing end. The J gene is TRBJ2-7, the V gene TRBV20-1; 10 bases fit TRBD1. J gave up 5 bases and V 2 bases, and 12 bases lay outside the gene matches. Germline V gene sequence: CDR1 DFQATT, CDR2 SNEGSKA (reference sequence). The CDR3 has 16 residues. CDR3 DNA, as far as it was read: TGCAGTGCTAGACTCGGACAGGGGGGGTCTAAGAACGAG. Protein product: CSARLGQGGSKNE. Given in full, the CDR3 is CSARLGQGGSKNEQYF.

This clone occurred many times. The read is 3 residues too short to cover the CDR3 end, so that end is filled in from the germline J gene. V gene TRBV5-4 combines with J gene TRBJ1-2; 8 nucleotides line up with TRBD1. CDR1 and CDR2 (germline): SGHNT, YYREEE (reference sequence). The CDR3 covers 13 residues. The CDR3 is CASSLGQEEGYTF. CDR3 DNA, as far as it was read: TGTGCCAGCAGCCTGGGACAGGAGGAAGGC.

The sample holds many counts of this clone. The read ends 3 residues shy of where the CDR3 ends; the end is completed using the germline J gene. The chain employs TRBV6-2 or TRBV6-3 and TRBJ1-2, with a tentative D call TRBD1 (5 bases). Trimming took 10 bases from V and 0 from J, leaving 12 bases between them. The CDR3 has 13 residues. Germline CDR1 reads MNHEY; CDR2 reads SVGEGT. CDR3 loop: CATKGPANYGYTF. The DNA read from the CDR3 is TGTGCCACCAAGGGGCCAGCTAACTATGGC.

This clone was observed at least ten times. The CDR3 end falls 3 residues outside the read, so it is completed with the germline J gene. The chain is built from TRBV18 and TRBJ2-7; 10 nucleotides match TRBD1. After removal of 6 bases from V and 4 bases from J, the junction contained 9 bases not matched to a gene. Germline V lookup: CDR1 KGHSH, CDR2 LQKENI. This CDR3 has 15 amino acids. The CDR3 is CASSPGTGDPYEQYF. The covered CDR3 bases are TGTGCCAGCTCCCCCGGGACAGGGGACCCTTACGAG.

Note on this clone: The read halts 3 residues ahead of the CDR3 end, with the missing end drawn from the germline J gene. The chain links TRBV7-2 to TRBJ1-2; D gene uncertain. CDR1 is SGHTA, CDR2 FQGNSA, per germline. The length of the CDR3 is 15 residues. The CDR3 loop is CASSLAWTSTDTYTF. CDR3 DNA, as far as it was read: TGTGCCAGCAGCTTAGCCTGGACTAGCACAGATACC. The full variable domain, completed using reference TRBV7-2 and TRBJ1-2, is GAGVSQSPSNKVTEKGKDVELRCDPISGHTALYWYRQSLGQGLEFLIYFQGNSAPDKSGLPSDRFSAERTGGSVSTLTIQRTQQEDSAVYLCASSLAWTSTDTYTFGSGTRLTVV.

This clone was observed at least ten times. The CDR3 end falls 3 residues outside the read, so it is completed with the germline J gene. This sequence joins TRBV20-1 and TRBJ2-7; TRBD2 might be the D (6 bases). The V end was cut by 0 bases, the J end by 4 bases, with 13 bases between. The germline gives CDR1 DFQATT, CDR2 SNEGSKA (reference sequence). The CDR3 is made up of 14 amino acids. CDR3 residues: CSARDKEGGYEQYF. The sequenced CDR3 bases are TGCAGTGCTAGAGATAAGGAGGGTGGGTACGAG.

This clone came up many times. Read coverage stops 3 residues before the CDR3 terminus; the germline J gene supplies the remainder. The rearrangement uses TRBV7-6 and TRBJ2-7; TRBD1 aligns across 8 bases. Looked up from germline, CDR1 is SGHVS and CDR2 is FNYEAQ. The trim removed 4 bases at V and 1 base at J, leaving 3 bases unmatched. The CDR3 is 14 residues long. Partial CDR3 DNA: TGTGCCAGCAGCTCCGGGACAGGTTCCTACGAG. Protein sequence: CASSSGTGSYE. The whole CDR3 sequence reads CASSSGTGSYEQYF.

The table lists this clone with many counts. The read stops 3 residues short of the end of the CDR3; the missing end is completed from the germline J gene. The chain has TRBV19 and TRBJ2-7; 8 positions match TRBD2. CDR3 length: 17 residues. In germline, CDR1 is LNHDA, CDR2 SQIVND (reference sequence). V dropped 2 bases and J dropped 4; count of bases not matched to a gene: 13. This chain's CDR3 is CASSIRGGGRARYEQYF. The covered CDR3 bases are TGTGCCAGTAGTATACGCGGCGGGGGGAGGGCCAGATACGAG.

At least ten counts were recorded for this clone. The read comes to an end 3 residues before the CDR3 does, leaving the germline J gene to fill in the end. V and J are TRBV30 and TRBJ1-1; a possible D gene is TRBD1 (5 bases). The CDR3 has 13 residues. Germline V gives CDR1 GTSNPN, CDR2 SVGIG (reference sequence). The V end lost 5 bases, the J end lost 1 base, and 11 bases lay between the germline ends. Incomplete CDR3 DNA: TGTGCCTGGGAGGCAGGGAGGAACACTGAA. Translating it yields CAWEAGRNTE. The CDR3 as a whole reads CAWEAGRNTEAFF.

A note on this clone: The read ends 3 residues before the CDR3 terminus; that terminus is restored from the germline J gene. The chain combines TRBV19 with TRBJ2-3; 7 bases match TRBD1. The CDR3 is 17 residues long. Germline V CDR1 and CDR2: LNHDA, SQIVND (reference sequence). The DNA read from the CDR3 is TGTGCCAGTAGTATCCGCCCCATCAGGGGGAGCAATCAGCCG. Its protein is CASSIRPIRGSNQP. The full CDR3 sequence reads CASSIRPIRGSNQPQYF. The full variable domain, in which reference TRBV19 and TRBJ2-3 provide the parts outside the CDR3, is DGGITQSPKYLFRKEGQNVTLSCEQNLNHDAMYWYRQDPGQGLRLIYYSQIVNDFQKGDIAEGYSVSREKKESFPLTVTSAQKNPTAFYLCASSIRPIRGSNQPQYFGPGTRLTVL.

This clone was recorded at least ten times. The read stops 3 residues short of the end of the CDR3; the missing end is completed from the germline J gene. The chain is built from TRBV2 and TRBJ1-4, with D tentatively TRBD1 (5 bases). CDR1 is SNHLY, CDR2 FYNNEI, per germline. The CDR3 length is 17 residues. The V gene lost 7 bases and the J gene lost 5 bases, with 23 bases spanning the gap. The chain's CDR3 is CASTGDFAGGRNEKLFF. The CDR3 DNA, read in part, is TGTGCCAGCACGGGGGATTTCGCAGGTGGAAGGAATGAAAAA.

A few counts support this clone. The missing CDR3 end, 3 residues past where the read stops, is filled in from the germline J gene. Other nucleotide sequences from this sample produce the same CDR3. This chain joins TRBV6-1 and TRBJ2-2; D might be TRBD1 or TRBD2, each matching 5 bases. The CDR3 sequence is 15 residues long. CDR1 and CDR2 (germline): MNHNS, SASEGT. Incomplete CDR3 DNA: TGTGCCAGCAGTGATCCAGGGTTAGAGGGGAAAAAG. It codes for CASSDPGLEGKK. In full, the CDR3 is CASSDPGLEGKKLFF.

At least ten counts were recorded for this clone. The read ends 3 residues before the CDR3 terminus; that terminus is restored from the germline J gene. The chain couples TRBV5-1 to TRBJ1-6; D uncertain. Between the trimmed V and J ends, which lost 6 bases and 7 bases, there was a span of 14 bases. The CDR3 loop spans 14 amino acids. Germline lookup yields CDR1 SGHRS and CDR2 YFSETQ. The CDR3 bases that were read are TGCGCCAGCAACCCTGGTGCGGGGAATTCACCC. Translating gives CASNPGAGNSP. The whole CDR3 is CASNPGAGNSPLHF.

With respect to this clone: From the germline J gene comes the end of the CDR3, since the read stops 3 residues before it. The chain is built from TRBV20-1 and TRBJ1-1; a weak D match, TRBD1 (5 bases). CDR1 DFQATT and CDR2 SNEGSKA come from the germline V gene (reference sequence). Deletions cut 0 bases from V and 0 bases from J, with 20 bases between. This CDR3 region has 18 residues. The CDR3 DNA, read in part, is TGCAGTGCTAGAGATTTGGAAGGCAGGGAGGCGATGAACACTGAA. This sequence encodes CSARDLEGREAMNTE. The entire CDR3 reads CSARDLEGREAMNTEAFF.

This clone was detected many times. Read data end 3 residues before the CDR3 end; the end is taken from the germline J gene. The rearrangement links TRBV18 to TRBJ1-2, with TRBD1 identical over 9 bases. CDR1 is KGHSH, CDR2 LQKENI, per germline. CDR3 length: 14 amino acids. The DNA read from the CDR3 is TGTGCCAGCTCACCACGGAGACAGGGGGTAAGC. This codes for CASSPRRQGVS. In full, the CDR3 is CASSPRRQGVSYTF.

A note on this clone: Sequencing ends 3 residues short of the CDR3 end; the germline J gene provides the rest. At the DNA level, this CDR3 is encoded by other sequences in the same sample as well. J is TRBJ2-7 and V is TRBV7-2; the match to TRBD1 covers 8 bases. CDR1 and CDR2 (germline): SGHTA, FQGNSA. V shed 4 bases, J shed 6 bases, and the junction held 5 bases outside the gene matches. This CDR3 has 13 amino acids. The sequenced part of the CDR3 DNA is TGTGCCAGCAGCTCGGACAGGGAATCCGAG. This gives the protein CASSSDRESE. The whole CDR3 sequence is CASSSDRESEQYF.

This clone was detected ten times or more. The read comes to an end 3 residues before the CDR3 does, leaving the germline J gene to fill in the end. The chain is built from TRBV6-1 and TRBJ2-3; 14 bases line up with TRBD2. With V trimmed by 2 bases and J by 5 bases, 6 bases remained unmatched. CDR1 is MNHNS, CDR2 SASEGT, per germline. The CDR3 has 17 amino acids. The CDR3: CASSEPGLAGEEDTQYF. The CDR3 bases that were read are TGTGCCAGCAGTGAACCGGGACTAGCGGGAGAGGAAGATACG.

This clone turned up a few times. Germline is not matched at one junction end, which may reflect a read error. The read gets to within 3 residues of the CDR3 end, and the germline J gene fills in the rest. Other DNA sequences in the sample encode the same CDR3. The chain combines TRBV18 with TRBJ1-3, with D maybe TRBD1 (6 bases). The CDR3 has 15 amino acids. CDR1 and CDR2 (germline): KGHSH, LQKENI. The CDR3 here is CASSGVTGSGNTIYF. The part of the CDR3 DNA that was read is TGTGCCAGCTCCGGGGTAACAGGGTCTGGAAACACA.